The T cell receptor beta chain described here comes from a study of technical replicates of blood from several donors. The table came from immunoSEQ multiplex PCR; TCRdb's copy has only in-frame clones and leaves some out. The sample holds several thousand clones; 75% to 90% are singletons and the top ten take over 10%. Looked up from germline, CDR1 is LNHDA and CDR2 is SQIVND (reference sequence). The V and J ends lost 3 bases and 6 bases, in that order; junction bases with no gene match: 8. This CDR3 region has 15 residues. The sequence was collected from a human donor in good health. The chain couples TRBV19 to TRBJ2-1, with 7 bases identical to TRBD2. The sequenced sample consisted of PBMCs. The CDR3: CASSISLASVNEQFF. Written as DNA, the CDR3 is TGTGCCAGTAGTATTTCACTAGCGTCGGTCAATGAGCAGTTCTTC.